The clone carrying this T cell receptor beta chain has more than one count but fewer than ten. The antigen remains undetermined. Trimming took 6 bases from V and 1 from J; bases not matched to a gene: 6. CDR3 length: 14 residues. From germline, CDR1 is SNHLY and CDR2 FYNNEI. The sample is drawn from a study of cytomegalovirus exposure and HLA in healthy donors. Study-wide results and caveats: The study flagged about 150 TCR beta chains as cytomegalovirus-associated. In a later analysis, TCR beta V- and J-gene trimming was associated with a missense DCLRE1C variant. In an earlier analysis, most TCR beta V segments were productive about 90% or about 30% of the time.

Use of 60 Vbeta and 13 Jbeta primers characterized the PCR. Sequencing was performed with immunoSEQ multiplex PCR; in TCRdb, only in-frame clones are kept and a portion is missing. The sample lists 150,000 to 200,000 clones, 60% to 80% occurring once. V is TRBV2 and J is TRBJ2-7; 7 bases align to TRBD1. The receptor comes from a man younger than 35 in good health and CMV-seropositive. The sample comprised PBMCs. CDR3 residues: CASRRQGYSYEQYF. CDR3 bases: TGTGCCAGCAGGCGACAGGGTTATTCCTACGAGCAGTACTTC. Together with reference TRBV2 and TRBJ2-7, the CDR3 gives the full variable domain: EPEVTQTPSHQVTQMGQEVILRCVPISNHLYFYWYRQILGQKVEFLVSFYNNEISEKSEIFDDQFSVERPDGSNFTLKIRSTKLEDSAMYFCASRRQGYSYEQYFGPGTRLTVT.